A few counts support the clone carrying this TCR beta chain. The data derive from a study of early T cells in non-severe SARS-CoV-2 infection. Overall study: Whole-blood bulk RNA, unsorted, was sequenced, and chains were unpaired.

Unique molecular identifiers were attached to individual cDNA molecules. MiXCR, run by TCRdb on the 5' RACE reads, gives a single entry per CDR3 protein. The sample comprises 50,000 to 80,000 distinct CDR3 sequences, around 4.7% of which are singletons, and under 6.5% rests with the top ten. CDR3 length: 17 amino acids. Between the trimmed V and J ends, which lost 2 bases and 0 bases, there was a span of 12 bases. Germline lookup yields CDR1 SGHTS and CDR2 YDEGEE. This chain links TRBV5-8 with TRBJ1-6; no clear D. This receptor was identified in an adult who was a healthcare worker with PCR-confirmed SARS-CoV-2 infection or an uninfected control (not recorded which). Sequencing was done on a sample of whole blood. The CDR3 nucleotides are TGTGCCAGCAGCTTCGGTTTGGGCAGCTCCTATAATTCACCCCTCCACTTT. It translates to CASSFGLGSSYNSPLHF.